This TCR beta chain originates from a study of blood T cells in healthy people across ages. Regarding this clonotype: Its specificity is unknown.

Between the trimmed V and J ends, which lost 1 base and 0 bases, there was a span of 14 bases. CDR1 and CDR2 (germline): SGDLS, YYNGEE. This CDR3 region has 17 residues. Through a sample-barcoded 5' primer and a J-beta primer mix, a second PCR was run for roughly 6 to 11 cycles. All cDNA molecules were each tagged by a template-switch adaptor with 12 random nucleotides. From the 5' RACE reads, TCRdb called clonotypes with MiXCR, one entry per CDR3 protein. The sample holds hundreds of thousands of distinct CDR3 sequences; 44% are singletons and the top ten take roughly a fifth. Each of the donors had approximately 10 milliliters of peripheral blood drawn into EDTA-treated Vacutainer tubes. Overall study results and limits: Older individuals had lower TCR beta diversity per million T cells (the decline was roughly linear). Relative to aged donors, long-lived donors carried more naive CD4+ cells and displayed higher diversity.

This chain links TRBV9 with TRBJ2-1, with a weak D call TRBD2 (5 bases). What was sequenced was blood. This sequence originates from a man aged 60 to 75 in good health. CDR3 loop: CASSVFGVPSSYNEQFF. The CDR3 nucleotides are TGTGCCAGCAGCGTATTCGGGGTCCCTAGCTCCTACAATGAGCAGTTCTTC. Full variable domain (rest looked up from reference TRBV9 and TRBJ2-1): DSGVTQTPKHLITATGQRVTLRCSPRSGDLSVYWYQQSLDQGLQFLIQYYNGEERAKGNILERFSAQQFPDLHSELNLSSLELGDSALYFCASSVFGVPSSYNEQFFGPGTRLTVL.